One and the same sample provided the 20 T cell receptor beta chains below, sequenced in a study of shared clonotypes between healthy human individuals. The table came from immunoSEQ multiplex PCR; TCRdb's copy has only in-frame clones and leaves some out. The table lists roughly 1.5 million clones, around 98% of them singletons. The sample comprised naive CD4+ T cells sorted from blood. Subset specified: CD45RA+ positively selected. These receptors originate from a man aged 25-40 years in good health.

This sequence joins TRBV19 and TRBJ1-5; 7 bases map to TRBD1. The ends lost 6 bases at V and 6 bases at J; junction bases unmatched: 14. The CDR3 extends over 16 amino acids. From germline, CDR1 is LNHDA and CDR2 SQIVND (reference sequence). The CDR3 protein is CASSYLGQVTVQPQHF. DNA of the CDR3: TGTGCCAGTAGCTACCTAGGACAGGTTACAGTTCAGCCCCAGCATTTT.

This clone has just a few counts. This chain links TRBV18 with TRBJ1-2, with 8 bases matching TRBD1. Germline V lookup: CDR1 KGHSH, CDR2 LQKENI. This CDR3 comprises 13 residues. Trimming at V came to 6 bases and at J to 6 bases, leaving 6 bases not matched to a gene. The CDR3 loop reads CASSKTGADGYTF. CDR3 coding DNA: TGTGCCAGCTCCAAGACAGGGGCTGATGGCTACACCTTC.

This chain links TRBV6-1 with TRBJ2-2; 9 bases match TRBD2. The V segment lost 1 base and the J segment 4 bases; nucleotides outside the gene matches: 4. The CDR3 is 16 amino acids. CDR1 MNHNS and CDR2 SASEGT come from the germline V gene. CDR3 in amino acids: CASSEVSGSFTGELFF. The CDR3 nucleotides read TGTGCCAGCAGTGAAGTTAGCGGGAGTTTCACCGGGGAGCTGTTTTTT.

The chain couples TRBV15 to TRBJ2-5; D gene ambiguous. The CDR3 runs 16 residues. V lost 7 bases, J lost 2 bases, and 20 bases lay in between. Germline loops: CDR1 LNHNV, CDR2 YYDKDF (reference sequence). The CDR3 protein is CATKHYSFSTQETQYF. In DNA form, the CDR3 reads TGTGCCACCAAACACTACTCGTTTAGTACACAAGAGACCCAGTACTTC.

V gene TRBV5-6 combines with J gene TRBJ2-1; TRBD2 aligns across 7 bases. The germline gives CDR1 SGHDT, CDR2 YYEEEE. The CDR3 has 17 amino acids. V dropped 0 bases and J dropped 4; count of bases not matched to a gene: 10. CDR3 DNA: TGTGCCAGCAGCTTGGTGGTGTGGCGGGAGCCTTACAATGAGCAGTTCTTC. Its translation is CASSLVVWREPYNEQFF.

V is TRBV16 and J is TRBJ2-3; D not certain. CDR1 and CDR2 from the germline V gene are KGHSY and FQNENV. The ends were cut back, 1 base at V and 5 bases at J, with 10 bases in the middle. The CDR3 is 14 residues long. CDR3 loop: CASSQFRSQDTQYF. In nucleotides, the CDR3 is TGTGCCAGCAGCCAATTTCGATCCCAAGATACGCAGTATTTT.

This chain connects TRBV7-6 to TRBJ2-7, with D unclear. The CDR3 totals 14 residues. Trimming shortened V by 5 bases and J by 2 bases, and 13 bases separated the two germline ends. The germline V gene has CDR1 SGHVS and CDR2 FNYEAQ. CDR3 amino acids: CASSLVESAYEQYF. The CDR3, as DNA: TGTGCCAGCAGCCTGGTAGAGTCCGCCTACGAGCAGTACTTC. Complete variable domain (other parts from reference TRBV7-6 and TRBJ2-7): GAGVSQSPRYKVTKRGQDVALRCDPISGHVSLYWYRQALGQGPEFLTYFNYEAQQDKSGLPNDRFSAERPEGSISTLTIQRTEQRDSAMYRCASSLVESAYEQYFGPGTRLTVT.

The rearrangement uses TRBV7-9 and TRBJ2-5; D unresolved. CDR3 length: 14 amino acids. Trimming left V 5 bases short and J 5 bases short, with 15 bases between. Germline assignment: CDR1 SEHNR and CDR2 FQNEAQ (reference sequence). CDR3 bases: TGTGCCAGCAGCCTGCCGACCAAATCGGAGACCCAGTACTTC. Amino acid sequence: CASSLPTKSETQYF.

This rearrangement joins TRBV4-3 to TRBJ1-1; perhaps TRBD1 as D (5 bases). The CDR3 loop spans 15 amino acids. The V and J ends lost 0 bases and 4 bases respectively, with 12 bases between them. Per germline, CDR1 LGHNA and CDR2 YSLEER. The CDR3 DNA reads TGCGCCAGCAGCCAAGACTACAGGTGGAGCACTGAAGCTTTCTTT. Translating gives CASSQDYRWSTEAFF.

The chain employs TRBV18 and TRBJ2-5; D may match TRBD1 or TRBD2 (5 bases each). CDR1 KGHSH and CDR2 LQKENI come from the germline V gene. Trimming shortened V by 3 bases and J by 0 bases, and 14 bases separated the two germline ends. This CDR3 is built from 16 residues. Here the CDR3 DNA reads TGTGCCAGCTCACCTCTCGGGGCGGGTGACCAAGAGACCCAGTACTTC. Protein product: CASSPLGAGDQETQYF.

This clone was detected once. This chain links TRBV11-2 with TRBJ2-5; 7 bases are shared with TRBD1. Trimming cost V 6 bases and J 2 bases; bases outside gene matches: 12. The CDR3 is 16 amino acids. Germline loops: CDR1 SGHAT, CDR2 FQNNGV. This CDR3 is CASSKGNRDSQETQYF. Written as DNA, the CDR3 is TGTGCCAGCAGTAAGGGAAACCGGGACAGTCAAGAGACCCAGTACTTC. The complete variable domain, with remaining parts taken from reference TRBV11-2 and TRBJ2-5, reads EAGVAQSPRYKIIEKRQSVAFWCNPISGHATLYWYQQILGQGPKLLIQFQNNGVVDDSQLPKDRFSAERLKGVDSTLKIQPAKLEDSAVYLCASSKGNRDSQETQYFGPGTRLLVL.

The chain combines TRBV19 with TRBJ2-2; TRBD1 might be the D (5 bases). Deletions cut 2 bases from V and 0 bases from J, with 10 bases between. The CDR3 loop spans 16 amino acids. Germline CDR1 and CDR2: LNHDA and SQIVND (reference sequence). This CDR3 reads CASSISRQTNTGELFF. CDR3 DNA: TGTGCCAGTAGTATATCGAGACAGACGAACACCGGGGAGCTGTTTTTT.

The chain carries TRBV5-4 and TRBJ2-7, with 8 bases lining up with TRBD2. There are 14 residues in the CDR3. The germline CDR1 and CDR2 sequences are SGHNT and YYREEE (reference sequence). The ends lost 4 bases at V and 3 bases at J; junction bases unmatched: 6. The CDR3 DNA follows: TGTGCCAGCAGCCATAGCGGGAACCTCTACGAGCAGTACTTC. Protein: CASSHSGNLYEQYF.

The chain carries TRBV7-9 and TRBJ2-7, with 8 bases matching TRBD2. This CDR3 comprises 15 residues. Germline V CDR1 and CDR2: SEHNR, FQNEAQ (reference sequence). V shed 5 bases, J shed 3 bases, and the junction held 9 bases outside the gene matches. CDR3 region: CASSLSGLDDYEQYF. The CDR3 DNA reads TGTGCCAGCAGCCTCTCGGGACTAGACGACTACGAGCAGTACTTC. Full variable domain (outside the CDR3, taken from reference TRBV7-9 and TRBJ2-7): DTGVSQNPRHKITKRGQNVTFRCDPISEHNRLYWYRQTLGQGPEFLTYFQNEAQLEKSRLLSDRFSAERPKGSFSTLEIQRTEQGDSAMYLCASSLSGLDDYEQYFGPGTRLTVT.

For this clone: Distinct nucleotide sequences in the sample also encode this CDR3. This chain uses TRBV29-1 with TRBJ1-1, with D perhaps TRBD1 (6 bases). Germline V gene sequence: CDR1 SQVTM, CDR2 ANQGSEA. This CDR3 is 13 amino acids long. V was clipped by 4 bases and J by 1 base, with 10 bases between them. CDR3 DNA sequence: TGCAGCGTTGGTGGACAGCCGAACACTGAAGCTTTCTTT. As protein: CSVGGQPNTEAFF.

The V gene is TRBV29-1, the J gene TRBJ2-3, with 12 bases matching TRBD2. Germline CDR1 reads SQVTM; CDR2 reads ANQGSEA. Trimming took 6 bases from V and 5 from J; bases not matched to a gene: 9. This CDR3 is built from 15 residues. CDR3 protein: CSVLGLAGMVDTQYF. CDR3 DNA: TGCAGCGTCCTTGGACTAGCGGGAATGGTAGATACGCAGTATTTT.

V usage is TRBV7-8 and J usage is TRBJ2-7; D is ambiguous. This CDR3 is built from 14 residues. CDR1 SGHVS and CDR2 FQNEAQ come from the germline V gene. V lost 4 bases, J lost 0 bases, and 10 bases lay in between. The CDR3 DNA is TGTGCCAGCAGCTCATCCCGATTCTCCTACGAGCAGTACTTC. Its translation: CASSSSRFSYEQYF.

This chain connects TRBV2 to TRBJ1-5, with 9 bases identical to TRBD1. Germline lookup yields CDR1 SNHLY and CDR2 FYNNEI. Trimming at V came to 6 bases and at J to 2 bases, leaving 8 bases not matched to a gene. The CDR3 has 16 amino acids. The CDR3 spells CASRGTGGLGNQPQHF. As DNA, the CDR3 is TGTGCCAGCAGGGGAACAGGGGGCTTAGGCAATCAGCCCCAGCATTTT.

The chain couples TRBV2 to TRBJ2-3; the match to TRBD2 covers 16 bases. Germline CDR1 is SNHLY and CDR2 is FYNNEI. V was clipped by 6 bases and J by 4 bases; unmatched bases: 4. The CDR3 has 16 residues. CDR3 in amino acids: CASRGLAGGSADTQYF. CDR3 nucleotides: TGTGCCAGCAGGGGACTAGCGGGAGGGTCGGCAGATACGCAGTATTTT.

The CDR3 nucleotides are TGTGCCAGCGCTGTAGACAATGAGCAGTTCTTC. Translation gives CASAVDNEQFF. The V gene is TRBV12-5, the J gene TRBJ2-1; no clear D. CDR3 length: 11 residues. Germline V gene sequence: CDR1 LGHNT, CDR2 FRNRAP.